This passage covers 9 T cell receptor beta chains from one sample sequenced in a study of cytomegalovirus exposure and HLA in healthy donors. PCR employed 60 Vbeta and 13 Jbeta primers. The repertoire was sequenced with immunoSEQ multiplex PCR; TCRdb's copy has only in-frame clones and lacks some. Found here are 250,000 to 300,000 clones, nearly 95% of them singletons; the top ten hold around 1.7%. Sequences were obtained from PBMCs. The receptors stem from a girl aged 2 to 10 in good health and CMV-seronegative.

Notes on this clone: One end of the junction is discordant with germline, which a read error may explain. The chain is built from TRBV11-1 and TRBJ2-2; 7 bases match TRBD1. The germline CDR1 and CDR2 sequences are SGHAT and FQDESV (reference sequence). The CDR3 is 13 residues long. The CDR3 loop is CAGSLGTVGELFF. In nucleotides, the CDR3 is TGTGCCGGCAGCTTAGGGACAGTCGGGGAGCTGTTTTTT.

The genes are TRBV7-3 and TRBJ2-1, with D possibly matching TRBD2 (5 bases). This CDR3 comprises 15 residues. From germline, CDR1 is SGHTA and CDR2 FQGTGA. Trimming left V 3 bases short and J 0 bases short, with 9 bases between. This chain's CDR3 is CASSFTSASYNEQFF. In DNA form, the CDR3 reads TGTGCCAGCAGCTTTACTAGTGCCTCCTACAATGAGCAGTTCTTC.

CDR3 in amino acids: CASSYGVREETQYF. Here the CDR3 DNA reads TGTGCCAGCAGTTACGGCGTCCGGGAAGAGACCCAGTACTTC. The rearrangement uses TRBV6-5 and TRBJ2-5; D is ambiguous. In germline, CDR1 is MNHEY, CDR2 SVGAGI. The CDR3 is 14 residues long. The V gene lost 2 bases and the J gene lost 3 bases, with 10 bases spanning the gap.

Worth noting for this clone: At one of its ends the junction is not consistent with the germline gene, which may arise from a read error. This chain joins TRBV7-7 and TRBJ2-7; TRBD1 matches at 11 bases. The CDR3 extends over 17 amino acids. Per germline, CDR1 SSHAT and CDR2 FNYEAQ (reference sequence). CDR3 nucleotide sequence: TGTGCTAGCAGCTTAGGACAGGGGGCGACCCTCTCCTACGAGCAGTACTTC. Residues: CASSLGQGATLSYEQYF.

This chain links TRBV7-9 with TRBJ2-1, with 11 bases fitting TRBD2. Germline V CDR1 and CDR2: SEHNR, FQNEAQ (reference sequence). This CDR3 region has 15 residues. V lost 3 bases, J lost 5 bases, and 3 bases stayed unmatched. This CDR3 is CASSFTTSGDNEQFF. The CDR3 DNA reads TGTGCCAGCAGCTTCACGACTAGCGGGGACAATGAGCAGTTCTTC.

This chain joins TRBV6-1 and TRBJ2-5; TRBD1 aligns across 10 bases. The junction had 8 bases not matched to a gene; V was cut back by 8 bases and J by 5 bases. This CDR3 comprises 14 residues. The germline gives CDR1 MNHNS, CDR2 SASEGT. In DNA, the CDR3 is TGTGCCAGCGGAGGACAGGGGGGTAGGGAGACCCAGTACTTC. Translating it yields CASGGQGGRETQYF.

This rearrangement joins TRBV5-6 to TRBJ2-7; D perhaps matches TRBD2 (6 bases). V shed 0 bases and J shed 7 bases, with 14 bases lying between them. Per the germline V gene, CDR1 is SGHDT and CDR2 is YYEEEE. The length of the CDR3 is 14 residues. The CDR3 DNA reads as TGTGCCAGCAGCTTGGCCGGGACTCTAGGAGAGCAGTACTTC. It is translated as CASSLAGTLGEQYF.

The chain links TRBV5-6 to TRBJ1-2; 10 bases fit TRBD1. Per the germline V gene, CDR1 is SGHDT and CDR2 is YYEEEE. The V gene end was trimmed by 4 bases and the J gene end by 8 bases; junction bases not matched to a gene: 11. This CDR3 is built from 15 residues. The CDR3: CASSMGTGEGSGYTF. CDR3 sequence (DNA): TGTGCCAGCAGCATGGGGACAGGGGAAGGTTCAGGCTACACCTTC.

The genes are TRBV19 and TRBJ2-3, with TRBD2 matching over 7 bases. V was pared by 3 bases and J by 8 bases, with 14 bases of the junction left unmatched. CDR1 is LNHDA, CDR2 SQIVND, per germline (reference sequence). The CDR3 totals 16 residues. The CDR3 DNA follows: TGTGCCAGTAGTATCGGGGTAGCGGGCCCCGCGGGTACGCAGTATTTT. Its protein product is CASSIGVAGPAGTQYF.